This T cell receptor (beta chain) was profiled in a study of blood T cell repertoires in COVID-19. Across the study: The United States, Italy and Spain provided the acute and convalescent COVID-19 samples. The analysed material was cDNA or gDNA that came from T cells, B-cell-depleted T cells, or PBMCs.

Two negative PCRs, clearance, or symptom resolution had been documented for recovered Cohort 3 donors. In the original processing: Amplification of reference gene primers was used by the study to estimate nucleated cell counts. Produced via immunoSEQ multiplex PCR; TCRdb's table is partial and in-frame only. V, J and clone size are taken as reported in that table, and D and trimming were inferred from the DNA itself. Altogether fewer than 150,000 clones are present, around 83% being singletons, with the ten largest covering approximately 20%. CDR1 and CDR2 (germline): SGHRS, YFSETQ. The germline V and J ends were trimmed by 4 bases and 0 bases, with 14 bases remaining between them. CDR3 length: 16 amino acids.

Sequencing input: PBMCs or T cells enriched from blood (not recorded which). The receptor comes from a man aged 25 to 40 who had recovered from COVID-19. The genes are TRBV5-1 and TRBJ1-3; D unclear. The chain's CDR3 is CASSQTTAASGNTIYF. CDR3 nucleotides: TGCGCCAGCAGCCAGACGACGGCGGCCTCTGGAAACACCATATATTTT. Full variable domain (rest looked up from reference TRBV5-1 and TRBJ1-3): KAGVTQTPRYLIKTRGQQVTLSCSPISGHRSVSWYQQTPGQGLQFLFEYFSETQRNKGNFPGRFSGRQFSNSRSEMNVSTLELGDSALYLCASSQTTAASGNTIYFGEGSWLTVV.